The 21 T cell receptor beta chains listed next were all sequenced from one sample in a study of human T cells and chemical hapten exposure. TCRdb processed the RACE reads anew with MiXCR; each CDR3 protein has one entry. The sample includes some 42,000 distinct CDR3 sequences, about 8.9% of them seen just once. Time point denoted: patch test 2, 6 weeks after DPC sensitization. The treatment was: therapeutic diphenylcyclopropenone sensitization with weekly scalp DPC. The source was whole blood, collected in connection with sensitization to the hapten diphenylcyclopropenone (DPC). These receptors originate from a woman in her thirties or forties with alopecia areata. Some clones in this sample may be carry-over from other donors' samples.

A few counts support this clonotype. V is TRBV5-4 and J is TRBJ2-2, with a possible D match to TRBD1 (6 bases). This CDR3 has 17 amino acids. Trimming pared 0 bases from V and 3 bases from J, leaving 15 bases between. Germline lookup yields CDR1 SGHNT and CDR2 YYREEE (reference sequence). The CDR3: CASSLAMGRGDTGELFF. In DNA, the CDR3 is TGTGCCAGCAGCTTGGCGATGGGCAGGGGTGACACCGGGGAGCTGTTTTTT. The whole variable domain, remainder taken from reference TRBV5-4 and TRBJ2-2, is ETGVTQSPTHLIKTRGQQVTLRCSSQSGHNTVSWYQQALGQGPQFIFQYYREEENGRGNFPPRFSGLQFPNYSSELNVNALELDDSALYLCASSLAMGRGDTGELFFGEGSRLTVL.

The chain recombines TRBV20-1 with TRBJ1-1; TRBD1 matches 7 bases. From germline, CDR1 is DFQATT and CDR2 SNEGSKA (reference sequence). This CDR3 has 12 residues. J gave up 9 bases and V 3 bases, and 7 bases lay outside the gene matches. CDR3 in DNA: TGCAGTGCTAGGGAAGGGGACAGCAAAGCTTTCTTT. Its translation is CSAREGDSKAFF.

In its sample, this clonotype ranks as medium-sized. Sequence at one end of the junction differs from germline and may be a read error. This chain links TRBV20-1 with TRBJ1-5, with D unresolved. CDR3 length: 13 residues. Germline V gives CDR1 DFQATT, CDR2 SNEGSKA (reference sequence). In DNA form, the CDR3 reads TGCAGTGCCAGAGGGCGGGAGAATCAGCCCCAGCATTTT. This gives the protein CSARGRENQPQHF.

This clonotype showed up many times. V gene TRBV7-3 combines with J gene TRBJ2-1; TRBD2 matches 8 bases. Germline lookup yields CDR1 SGHTA and CDR2 FQGTGA. Trimming removed 6 bases from V and 6 bases from J; junction bases left unmatched: 7. The CDR3 has 14 amino acids. CDR3 bases: TGTGCCAGCAGTTTCAGCGGGGGCCTCAATGAGCAGTTCTTC. It is translated as CASSFSGGLNEQFF.

This clonotype was counted many times. This rearrangement joins TRBV27 to TRBJ2-7; D could derive from TRBD1 or TRBD2 (5 bases each). The CDR3 has 18 amino acids. Germline assignment: CDR1 MNHEY and CDR2 SMNVEV (reference sequence). V lost 2 bases to trimming and J lost 0 bases, with 20 bases between them. For the CDR3, the DNA is TGTGCCAGCAGTTTAGGGCCCCCCGGGACGGCGGACTCCTACGAGCAGTACTTC. This sequence encodes CASSLGPPGTADSYEQYF.

This clonotype was seen more than once but under ten times. V and J are TRBV2 and TRBJ1-5; D gene ambiguous. This CDR3 has 14 amino acids. The V end lost 5 bases, the J end lost 2 bases, and 10 bases lay between the germline ends. Germline V gene data show CDR1 as SNHLY and CDR2 as FYNNEI. CDR3 DNA sequence: TGTGCCAGCAGTCGGATCGGGGGCAATCAGCCCCAGCATTTT. It translates to CASSRIGGNQPQHF.

Many counts were recorded for this clonotype. V usage is TRBV4-3 and J usage is TRBJ1-2; TRBD1 agrees at 7 bases. The CDR3 totals 16 residues. V lost 4 bases, J lost 1 base, and 9 bases stayed unmatched. CDR1 is LGHNA and CDR2 is YSLEER in the germline V gene. The DNA for the CDR3 is TGCGCCAGCAGCCCCGGCCGACAGGGTTATAACTATGGCTACACCTTC. Translation: CASSPGRQGYNYGYTF.

This clonotype showed up many times. The rearrangement links TRBV29-1 to TRBJ2-1; 9 bases map to TRBD2. V gave up 7 bases and J gave up 1 base; unmatched junction bases: 14. Germline lookup yields CDR1 SQVTM and CDR2 ANQGSEA. This CDR3 region has 17 residues. The CDR3 spells CSDVGGGAPQSYNEQFF. The DNA for the CDR3 is TGCAGCGACGTGGGCGGGGGGGCTCCGCAATCCTACAATGAGCAGTTCTTC.

V is TRBV9 and J is TRBJ1-5, with 7 bases matching TRBD1. CDR3 length equals 15 residues. Germline CDR1 SGDLS, CDR2 YYNGEE. Trimming removed 3 bases from V and 4 bases from J; junction bases left unmatched: 7. The CDR3 sequence is CASSARDSPNQPQHF. DNA of the CDR3: TGTGCCAGCAGCGCCCGGGACAGTCCTAATCAGCCCCAGCATTTT. Filled out from reference TRBV9 and TRBJ1-5, the complete variable domain reads DSGVTQTPKHLITATGQRVTLRCSPRSGDLSVYWYQQSLDQGLQFLIQYYNGEERAKGNILERFSAQQFPDLHSELNLSSLELGDSALYFCASSARDSPNQPQHFGDGTRLSIL.

This clonotype has a count of ten or more. The gene calls are TRBV5-4 and TRBJ2-2; the D is unclear. There are 11 residues in the CDR3. From germline, CDR1 is SGHNT and CDR2 YYREEE (reference sequence). V gave up 3 bases and J gave up 6 bases, with 3 bases separating them. CDR3 in amino acids: CASSSSGELFF. The CDR3 bases are TGTGCCAGCAGCTCCTCCGGGGAGCTGTTTTTT.

At least ten counts were recorded for this clonotype. The rearrangement links TRBV7-2 to TRBJ2-1, with D tentatively TRBD1 or TRBD2 (5 bases each). The V end lost 1 base, the J end lost 6 bases, and 13 bases lay between the germline ends. The CDR3 runs to 15 residues. In germline, CDR1 is SGHTA, CDR2 FQGNSA. CDR3: CASSLGIGGPNEQFF. CDR3 sequence (DNA): TGTGCCAGCAGCTTAGGGATTGGGGGTCCCAATGAGCAGTTCTTC.

The chain carries TRBV5-4 and TRBJ1-1, with D tentatively TRBD1 (5 bases). This CDR3 has 13 residues. V lost 2 bases and J 1 base, leaving 6 bases between the germline ends. The germline CDR1 and CDR2 sequences are SGHNT and YYREEE (reference sequence). CDR3 nucleotides: TGTGCCAGCAGCTTAGACAGGAACACTGAAGCTTTCTTT. This encodes CASSLDRNTEAFF.

V and J are TRBV4-1 and TRBJ2-7; D may be TRBD1 (5 bases). This CDR3 is 13 amino acids long. Germline values: CDR1 MGHRA, CDR2 YSYEKL. Trimming took off 0 bases at V and 5 bases at J, with 8 bases between the two ends. Here the CDR3 reads CASSQELRDEQYF. The CDR3 nucleotides read TGCGCCAGCAGCCAAGAGCTCAGGGACGAGCAGTACTTC.

This clonotype was detected a few times. J is TRBJ1-1 and V is TRBV7-7; D is uncertain. CDR3 length equals 9 residues. Trimming stripped 5 bases from V and 9 bases from J, with 4 bases between. The germline CDR1 and CDR2 sequences are SSHAT and FNYEAQ (reference sequence). The CDR3: CASSPKAFF. CDR3 coding DNA: TGTGCCAGCAGCCCCAAAGCTTTCTTT.

The J gene is TRBJ2-7, the V gene TRBV28; TRBD1 is a possible D gene (6 bases). Per germline, CDR1 MDHEN and CDR2 SYDVKM. The CDR3 is made up of 14 amino acids. Trimming cost V 6 bases and J 3 bases, with 15 bases left between them. For the CDR3, the DNA is TGTGCCAGCAGGAACAGGGCCCCATACTACGAGCAGTACTTC. It translates to CASRNRAPYYEQYF.

This clonotype was detected a few times. The CDR3 DNA reads as TGTGCCAGCAGCGTCCAGTTCTCCGGGGCCACTGAAGCTTTCTTT. This encodes CASSVQFSGATEAFF. The chain recombines TRBV9 with TRBJ1-1, with TRBD1 as a possible D gene (5 bases). This CDR3 spans 15 amino acids. V lost 2 bases, J lost 4 bases, and 15 bases lay in between. Germline CDR1 is SGDLS and CDR2 is YYNGEE. The whole variable domain, remainder taken from reference TRBV9 and TRBJ1-1, is DSGVTQTPKHLITATGQRVTLRCSPRSGDLSVYWYQQSLDQGLQFLIQYYNGEERAKGNILERFSAQQFPDLHSELNLSSLELGDSALYFCASSVQFSGATEAFFGQGTRLTVV.

This clonotype was counted many times. The rearrangement joins TRBV18 to TRBJ1-1; weak D call: TRBD1 (5 bases). Looked up from germline, CDR1 is KGHSH and CDR2 is LQKENI. This CDR3 has 15 amino acids. V shed 4 bases and J shed 6 bases, with 18 bases lying between them. CDR3 region: CASSRDQGELAEAFF. CDR3 bases: TGTGCCAGCTCACGGGACCAAGGGGAGCTGGCTGAAGCTTTCTTT.

There are many counts of this clonotype. The chain uses TRBV20-1 and TRBJ2-1; TRBD2 matches 13 bases. The junction had 4 bases not matched to a gene; V was cut back by 3 bases and J by 8 bases. The germline CDR1 and CDR2 sequences are DFQATT and SNEGSKA (reference sequence). This CDR3 comprises 14 residues. The CDR3 coding sequence is TGCAGTGCTAGTACTAGCGGGGGGGCCGATGAGCAGTTCTTC. Its protein product is CSASTSGGADEQFF.

This clonotype came up many times. This chain connects TRBV20-1 to TRBJ2-3, with 14 bases lining up with TRBD2. This CDR3 comprises 16 residues. Germline CDR1 and CDR2: DFQATT and SNEGSKA (reference sequence). J gave up 6 bases and V 5 bases, and 10 bases lay outside the gene matches. CDR3: CSAGTGTSGGRDTQYF. The DNA for the CDR3 is TGCAGTGCTGGGACCGGGACTAGCGGGGGCAGGGATACGCAGTATTTT.

This clonotype was observed many times. The J gene is TRBJ2-1, the V gene TRBV4-3; unclear D gene. Trimming left V 3 bases short and J 7 bases short, with 7 bases between. The CDR3 has 12 residues. Germline lookup yields CDR1 LGHNA and CDR2 YSLEER. The CDR3, as DNA: TGCGCCAGCAGCCACCCCAGTAATGAGCAGTTCTTC. Protein: CASSHPSNEQFF.

This clonotype was observed at least ten times. The J gene is TRBJ1-5, the V gene TRBV4-1; the D gene is possibly TRBD1 (6 bases). This CDR3 spans 15 amino acids. The germline V gene has CDR1 MGHRA and CDR2 YSYEKL. Trimming took off 0 bases at V and 11 bases at J, with 17 bases between the two ends. Here the CDR3 DNA reads TGCGCCAGCAGCCAAGATCGGGGGGCAGTTTTGGCCCAGCATTTT. It yields the protein CASSQDRGAVLAQHF.